Listed below are T cell receptor beta chains from one sample, sequenced in a study of shared clonotypes between healthy human individuals. Assay used: immunoSEQ multiplex PCR; TCRdb lists only in-frame clones, some missing. The repertoire holds roughly 2,000,000 clones, with 85% to 95% as singletons. The sequenced material came from naive CD8+ T cells sorted from blood. The receptors were sampled from a man younger than 35 in good health. CDR3s include the opening cysteine and the closing phenylalanine or tryptophan. D genes are given only for firm matches. Some rows mark clone size as missing; the rest say once, few, many or name a class of expanded clone.

TRBJ2-1,TRBV27,TRBD2,once,TGTGCCAGCAGTTTGTATAGCGGGAGGCCTAATGAGCAGTTCTTC,CASSLYSGRPNEQFF
TRBJ2-1,TRBV27,TRBD1,once,TGTGCCAGCAGTTTGACAGGGACAGCCTTTCTTGATGAGCAGTTCTTC,CASSLTGTAFLDEQFF
TRBJ1-6,TRBV4-1,TRBD1,.,TGCGCCAGCAGCCAAGTTATGACAGGGAGTGCACCCCTCCACTTT,CASSQVMTGSAPLHF
TRBJ1-5,TRBV27,.,.,TGTGCCAGCAGTTTATGGGGCCTTGGCAATCAGCCCCAGCATTTT,CASSLWGLGNQPQHF
TRBJ2-5,TRBV2,.,.,TGTGCCAGCAGTGACAGAAGAGAGACCCAGTACTTC,CASSDRRETQYF
TRBJ1-1,TRBV28,.,.,TGTGCCAGCAGCCGGGACGGGAACACTGAAGCTTTCTTT,CASSRDGNTEAFF
TRBJ2-7,TRBV6-6,TRBD1,.,TGTGCCAGCAGTTACCCGACAGGGTTCTACGAGCAGTACTTC,CASSYPTGFYEQYF
TRBJ1-2,TRBV6-6,.,.,TGTGCCAGCAGTTACGATAACTATGGCTACACCTTC,CASSYDNYGYTF
TRBJ2-1,TRBV29-1,.,.,TGCAGCGTTGAAGGGCGCAGGGGCTCCTACAATGAGCAGTTCTTC,CSVEGRRGSYNEQFF
TRBJ2-7,TRBV5-1,.,.,TGCGCCAGCAGGGATCAGGGGCCTCCCTACGAGCAGTACTTC,CASRDQGPPYEQYF
TRBJ2-7,TRBV29-1,.,.,TGCAGCGTTTTGACCTACGAGCAGTACTTC,CSVLTYEQYF
TRBJ2-5,TRBV10-3,.,.,TGTGCCATCAGTGAGTCCGGGGGCTTAGAGACCCAGTACTTC,CAISESGGLETQYF
TRBJ2-7,TRBV7-3,.,.,TGTGCCAGCAGCTTGTCAGGGGGGAAGTCCTACGAGCAGTACTTC,CASSLSGGKSYEQYF
TRBJ2-7,TRBV7-9,.,.,TGTGCCAGCAGCCAAAACCGGGACGGGTCCTACGAGCAGTACTTC,CASSQNRDGSYEQYF
TRBJ2-5,TRBV19,.,.,TGTGCCAGTGGGACCCTCGGAGAGACCCAGTACTTC,CASGTLGETQYF
TRBJ2-7,TRBV6-5,TRBD1,.,TGTGCCAGCAGTCCAGGACAGGGCTGGGAGCAGTACTTC,CASSPGQGWEQYF
TRBJ2-5,TRBV7-9,.,once,TGTGCCAGCAGCATCAATACCGGGGGCCAAGAGACCCAGTACTTC,CASSINTGGQETQYF
TRBJ2-1,TRBV6-5,TRBD1,.,TGTGCCAGCAGGGCCGGGACAGGGGCCTACAATGAGCAGTTCTTC,CASRAGTGAYNEQFF
TRBJ2-7,TRBV7-9,TRBD2,.,TGTGCCAGCAGCTTGAAAAGTGGAGCGGGAGTCATCGACGAGCAGTACTTC,CASSLKSGAGVIDEQYF
TRBJ1-3,TRBV6-1,.,few,TGTGCCAGCAGTGAAGCAGGCGAAGCCATAGGAAACACCATATATTTT,CASSEAGEAIGNTIYF
TRBJ2-7,TRBV6-5,.,.,TGTGCCAGCAGCAAGGACCCAAGCTCCTACGAGCAGTACTTC,CASSKDPSSYEQYF
TRBJ1-5,TRBV19,TRBD1,.,TGTGCCAGTAGTATAGATCGGGGGAGGGGGCACGATCAGCCCCAGCATTTT,CASSIDRGRGHDQPQHF
TRBJ2-1,TRBV2,TRBD2,once,TGTGCCAGCAGTGAGTCAGGACTAGGCCCATACAATGAGCAGTTCTTC,CASSESGLGPYNEQFF
TRBJ2-7,TRBV5-6,.,.,TGTGCCAGCAGCCCCGTAGGAAACTACGAGCAGTACTTC,CASSPVGNYEQYF
TRBJ1-1,TRBV7-2,.,.,TGTGCCAGCAGCTTAGCCGGCAGCCACACTGAAGCTTTCTTT,CASSLAGSHTEAFF
TRBJ2-7,TRBV6-5,.,.,TGTGCCAGCAGTTACTCGGCTCTTGGTTACGAGCAGTACTTC,CASSYSALGYEQYF
TRBJ1-4,TRBV5-1,.,once,TGCGCCAGCAGGGCCCTAAATGAAAAACTGTTTTTT,CASRALNEKLFF
TRBJ2-2,TRBV28,TRBD2,.,TGTGCCAGCAGTTCAGCCAGCGGGGTCTTCACCGGGGAGCTGTTTTTT,CASSSASGVFTGELFF
TRBJ1-2,TRBV4-3,TRBD1,.,TGCGCCAGCAGCCAAGATACCGGGACAGGGGGCGCCTATGGCTACACCTTC,CASSQDTGTGGAYGYTF